The 32 T cell receptor beta chains in this list originate from one sample, sequenced in a study of shared clonotypes between healthy human individuals. TCRdb's copy holds only in-frame clones and misses some; the assay was immunoSEQ multiplex PCR. The sample carries 1.5 million to 2.5 million clones, approximately 94% recorded once. Naive CD8 cells lacked CD45RO and underwent positive selection for CCR7, leaving out terminally differentiated effector memory CD45RA+ cells. What was sequenced was naive CD8+ T cells sorted from blood. These receptor sequences come from a man aged 18 to 30 in good health.

The rearrangement uses TRBV27 and TRBJ2-2; D call uncertain. The CDR3 totals 13 residues. Germline V lookup: CDR1 MNHEY, CDR2 SMNVEV (reference sequence). V lost 3 bases to trimming and J lost 6 bases, with 8 bases between them. The CDR3, as DNA: TGTGCCAGCAGTTTGGCGGTTGCCGGGGAGCTGTTTTTT. It translates to CASSLAVAGELFF.

This clone was counted between two and nine times. V and J are TRBV5-5 and TRBJ1-1; D is ambiguous. Germline CDR1 reads SGHKS; CDR2 reads YYEKEE (reference sequence). This CDR3 has 14 amino acids. V lost 0 bases, J lost 4 bases, and 10 bases lay in between. CDR3 in DNA: TGTGCCAGCAGCTTGGGTTTGGGGTTCACTGAAGCTTTCTTT. This translates into CASSLGLGFTEAFF.

Notes on this clone: Additional DNA sequences in this sample encode the identical CDR3. This sequence joins TRBV6-5 and TRBJ1-5, with 8 positions matching TRBD1. The CDR3 has 13 amino acids. V lost 9 bases and J lost 2; bases outside the gene matches: 3. Per the germline V gene, CDR1 is MNHEY and CDR2 is SVGAGI. The CDR3 sequence is CASGQGGNQPQHF. The CDR3 DNA follows: TGTGCCAGTGGACAGGGAGGCAATCAGCCCCAGCATTTT.

This clone came up once. This chain links TRBV14 with TRBJ2-1, with a possible D match to TRBD1 (5 bases). The ends were cut back, 3 bases at V and 4 bases at J, with 16 bases in the middle. Germline V gives CDR1 SGHDN, CDR2 FVKESK. CDR3 length: 16 amino acids. CDR3 sequence (DNA): TGTGCCAGCAGCCAGTCGGTGACAGAGATGTACAATGAGCAGTTCTTC. Translating gives CASSQSVTEMYNEQFF.

This clone has just one count. The chain combines TRBV4-3 with TRBJ2-1, with TRBD1 matching over 10 bases. CDR3 length: 16 amino acids. V was pared by 0 bases and J by 8 bases, with 7 bases of the junction left unmatched. Per the germline V gene, CDR1 is LGHNA and CDR2 is YSLEER. CDR3 protein: CASSQDSGTGEDEQFF. CDR3 coding DNA: TGCGCCAGCAGCCAAGATTCCGGGACAGGGGAGGATGAGCAGTTCTTC.

This clone was observed a few times. This chain uses TRBV6-1 with TRBJ2-7; 7 bases are shared with TRBD1. J lost 6 bases, V lost 7 bases, and 15 bases had no gene match. Germline V CDR1 and CDR2: MNHNS, SASEGT. This CDR3 has 15 amino acids. This chain's CDR3 is CASTLGQVSGGEQYF. The CDR3 DNA is TGTGCCAGCACCCTCGGACAGGTCTCAGGAGGCGAGCAGTACTTC.

Concerning this clone: The same CDR3 is also encoded by other DNA sequences in this sample. The DNA for the CDR3 is TGTGCCAGCAGCTTCGGCGGGAGCTACGAGCAGTACTTC. Translated, it gives CASSFGGSYEQYF. J is TRBJ2-7 and V is TRBV7-9; TRBD2 aligns across 7 bases. There are 13 residues in the CDR3. After removal of 3 bases from V and 3 bases from J, the junction contained 2 bases not matched to a gene. Germline V CDR1 and CDR2: SEHNR, FQNEAQ (reference sequence).

The chain couples TRBV2 to TRBJ1-1; D is unresolved. Germline lookup yields CDR1 SNHLY and CDR2 FYNNEI. The CDR3 is 12 residues long. V gave up 6 bases and J gave up 5 bases, with 10 bases separating them. CDR3 loop: CASRRVGTEAFF. In DNA, the CDR3 is TGTGCCAGCAGGAGGGTTGGAACTGAAGCTTTCTTT.

The CDR3 loop is CASRQPYTEAFF. The CDR3 bases are TGTGCCAGCCGACAGCCCTACACTGAAGCTTTCTTT. The J gene is TRBJ1-1, the V gene TRBV6-5; perhaps TRBD1 as D (5 bases). The CDR3 covers 12 residues. Germline CDR1 reads MNHEY; CDR2 reads SVGAGI. Trimming shortened V by 8 bases and J by 3 bases, and 10 bases separated the two germline ends.

This chain connects TRBV27 to TRBJ1-4; TRBD1 aligns across 8 bases. CDR3 size: 18 residues. Germline assignment: CDR1 MNHEY and CDR2 SMNVEV (reference sequence). Unmatched junction bases numbered 19, after V lost 6 bases and J lost 7 bases. The CDR3 reads CASSEIRTGSNGGEKLFF. DNA for the CDR3: TGTGCCAGCAGCGAGATCCGGACAGGGTCGAATGGGGGTGAAAAACTGTTTTTT.

The chain couples TRBV4-1 to TRBJ2-7; D uncertain. The CDR3 covers 14 residues. The germline gives CDR1 MGHRA, CDR2 YSYEKL. Trimming pared 4 bases from V and 2 bases from J, leaving 12 bases between. The CDR3 bases are TGCGCCAGCAGCCCAAGGGCGGCCACCTACGAGCAGTACTTC. It specifies CASSPRAATYEQYF.

The chain has TRBV15 and TRBJ2-7, with TRBD1 matching over 7 bases. Germline V gene lookup returns CDR1 LNHNV and CDR2 YYDKDF (reference sequence). The CDR3 runs to 13 residues. The junction had 3 bases not matched to a gene; V was cut back by 4 bases and J by 3 bases. CDR3 sequence: CATSTTGDYEQYF. In DNA, the CDR3 is TGTGCCACCAGCACCACAGGGGACTACGAGCAGTACTTC.

The V gene is TRBV13, the J gene TRBJ2-7; TRBD2 aligns across 9 bases. The CDR3 sequence is 15 residues long. Trimming took 6 bases from V and 6 from J; bases not matched to a gene: 12. CDR1 is PRHDT and CDR2 is FYEKMQ in the germline V gene (reference sequence). The CDR3 nucleotides are TGTGCCAGCAGGCATAGCGGGAGCCCAATGGGCGAGCAGTACTTC. Protein product: CASRHSGSPMGEQYF.

V is TRBV6-1 and J is TRBJ2-7; D possibly uses TRBD1 or TRBD2 (5 bases each). Germline V gene sequence: CDR1 MNHNS, CDR2 SASEGT. Trimming removed 7 bases at V and 2 bases at J, with 18 bases between. The CDR3 contains 15 residues. CDR3 nucleotide sequence: TGTGCCAGCAAGGGACGGCTTCATAGGGCCTACGAGCAGTACTTC. It yields the protein CASKGRLHRAYEQYF.

The chain has TRBV27 and TRBJ1-5; 9 bases agree with TRBD1. The CDR3 is 16 amino acids. V gave up 5 bases and J gave up 7 bases; unmatched junction bases: 12. CDR1 and CDR2 (germline): MNHEY, SMNVEV (reference sequence). The CDR3 spells CASSATPQGARQPQHF. DNA of the CDR3: TGTGCCAGCAGTGCAACGCCACAGGGGGCTCGGCAGCCCCAGCATTTT.

A remark on this clone: The same CDR3 can be traced to other DNA sequences in this sample. The CDR3 DNA is TGTGCCAGCTCCCCGCCTAGCGGGTCCACAGATACGCAGTATTTT. This sequence encodes CASSPPSGSTDTQYF. The gene calls are TRBV18 and TRBJ2-3, with 8 bases lining up with TRBD2. Unmatched junction bases numbered 7, after V lost 6 bases and J lost 2 bases. Looked up from germline, CDR1 is KGHSH and CDR2 is LQKENI. The CDR3 covers 15 residues. The full variable domain, completed using reference TRBV18 and TRBJ2-3, is NAGVMQNPRHLVRRRGQEARLRCSPMKGHSHVYWYRQLPEEGLKFMVYLQKENIIDESGMPKERFSAEFPKEGPSILRIQQVVRGDSAAYFCASSPPSGSTDTQYFGPGTRLTVL.

The genes are TRBV28 and TRBJ1-5, with D hard to call. CDR3 length: 16 residues. Germline V gives CDR1 MDHEN, CDR2 SYDVKM. V was trimmed by 3 bases and J by 0 bases, leaving 12 bases between them. Written as DNA, the CDR3 is TGTGCCAGCAGTTTTGGGGAGGAATATAGCAATCAGCCCCAGCATTTT. Its protein is CASSFGEEYSNQPQHF.

V gene TRBV7-6 combines with J gene TRBJ2-7; 7 nucleotides agree with TRBD2. The germline CDR1 and CDR2 sequences are SGHVS and FNYEAQ. The CDR3 runs to 14 residues. With 2 bases clipped from V and 5 bases from J, the junction kept 6 bases outside the gene matches. The CDR3 region has the DNA TGTGCCAGCAGCTTATCTGGACTAGTCGACGAGCAGTACTTC. Encoded protein: CASSLSGLVDEQYF.

Comment on this clone: Other nucleotide sequences from this sample produce the same CDR3. The chain has TRBV6-5 and TRBJ1-2, with D unclear. In germline, CDR1 is MNHEY, CDR2 SVGAGI. V was cut by 0 bases and J by 8 bases, with 13 bases left in between. The CDR3 is 14 residues long. This CDR3 reads CASSYSEGTGGYTF. Written as DNA, the CDR3 is TGTGCCAGCAGTTACTCCGAGGGCACGGGCGGCTACACCTTC.

V and J are TRBV6-5 and TRBJ1-1, with TRBD1 as a possible D gene (5 bases). Trimming took 4 bases from V and 1 from J, leaving 10 bases between them. Germline CDR1 MNHEY, CDR2 SVGAGI. The CDR3 runs to 14 residues. The CDR3 nucleotides read TGTGCCAGCAGTTGGGGGGTCACGAACACTGAAGCTTTCTTT. Translation gives CASSWGVTNTEAFF.

A single count supports this clone. In the same sample, other DNA sequences code for this CDR3. The chain combines TRBV6-5 with TRBJ1-1, with D unresolved. With 0 bases removed from V and 0 bases from J, the gap between germline ends came to 5 bases. The CDR3 spans 14 residues. From germline, CDR1 is MNHEY and CDR2 SVGAGI. CDR3 sequence: CASSYSGMNTEAFF. The CDR3, as DNA: TGTGCCAGCAGTTACTCCGGAATGAACACTGAAGCTTTCTTT.

The chain is built from TRBV30 and TRBJ2-1, with 10 bases fitting TRBD2. Germline values: CDR1 GTSNPN, CDR2 SVGIG (reference sequence). The length of the CDR3 is 17 residues. Trimming at V came to 1 base and at J to 5 bases, leaving 11 bases not matched to a gene. The CDR3 DNA sequence: TGTGCCTGGAGTGGAGGGTCCCTAGCGGGAGTAGACAATGAGCAGTTCTTC. It is translated as CAWSGGSLAGVDNEQFF.

CDR3: CASSLVLAEGGNEQFF. The CDR3 bases are TGTGCCAGCAGTCTAGTCCTAGCGGAGGGGGGCAATGAGCAGTTCTTC. The chain is built from TRBV27 and TRBJ2-1; D possibly corresponds to TRBD2 (7 bases). The CDR3 runs 16 residues. CDR1 and CDR2 from the germline V gene are MNHEY and SMNVEV (reference sequence). The ends were cut back, 5 bases at V and 6 bases at J, with 20 bases in the middle.

V is TRBV19 and J is TRBJ1-5, with D maybe TRBD1 (5 bases). CDR1 and CDR2 from the germline V gene are LNHDA and SQIVND (reference sequence). This CDR3 contains 12 residues. Trimming shortened V by 4 bases and J by 6 bases, and 7 bases separated the two germline ends. As DNA, the CDR3 is TGTGCCAGTAGTAACGGGGGTCAGCCCCAGCATTTT. This codes for CASSNGGQPQHF. The variable domain in full, completed from reference TRBV19 and TRBJ1-5, reads DGGITQSPKYLFRKEGQNVTLSCEQNLNHDAMYWYRQDPGQGLRLIYYSQIVNDFQKGDIAEGYSVSREKKESFPLTVTSAQKNPTAFYLCASSNGGQPQHFGDGTRLSIL.

The V gene is TRBV19, the J gene TRBJ2-4, with TRBD1 matching 7 bases. J lost 13 bases, V lost 7 bases, and 7 bases had no gene match. The CDR3 consists of 11 residues. The germline gives CDR1 LNHDA, CDR2 SQIVND (reference sequence). This CDR3 reads CASTDDRVQYF. In DNA form, the CDR3 reads TGTGCCAGTACCGACGACAGGGTACAGTACTTC.

The chain uses TRBV10-1 and TRBJ2-3; D perhaps matches TRBD1 (6 bases). The germline V gene has CDR1 WNHNN and CDR2 SYGVQD (reference sequence). The CDR3 consists of 14 residues. The ends were cut back, 5 bases at V and 2 bases at J, with 11 bases in the middle. The DNA for the CDR3 is TGCGCCAGCAGTCCAGGGGTCATCACAGATACGCAGTATTTT. Translated, it gives CASSPGVITDTQYF.

The chain couples TRBV28 to TRBJ2-7, with a tentative D call TRBD2 (6 bases). With 5 bases removed from V and 5 bases from J, the gap between germline ends came to 19 bases. Germline CDR1 and CDR2: MDHEN and SYDVKM. This CDR3 is built from 15 residues. CDR3 in DNA: TGTGCCAGCAGTATTGGGACTTTAGGGGACCACGAGCAGTACTTC. The encoded protein is CASSIGTLGDHEQYF. Full variable domain (missing parts from reference TRBV28 and TRBJ2-7): DVKVTQSSRYLVKRTGEKVFLECVQDMDHENMFWYRQDPGLGLRLIYFSYDVKMKEKGDIPEGYSVSREKKERFSLILESASTNQTSMYLCASSIGTLGDHEQYFGPGTRLTVT.

V gene TRBV27 combines with J gene TRBJ2-3; D is possibly TRBD2 (6 bases). The V end lost 5 bases, the J end lost 8 bases, and 20 bases lay between the germline ends. CDR1 MNHEY and CDR2 SMNVEV come from the germline V gene (reference sequence). The CDR3 runs 15 residues. The CDR3 loop reads CASSLSGSPGGTQYF. The CDR3 DNA sequence: TGTGCCAGCAGTCTCTCGGGCAGCCCCGGGGGTACGCAGTATTTT.

The rearrangement links TRBV6-5 to TRBJ2-3; 7 bases align to TRBD2. The germline gives CDR1 MNHEY, CDR2 SVGAGI. The CDR3 sequence is 15 residues long. V shed 5 bases, J shed 1 base, and the junction held 6 bases outside the gene matches. The CDR3 loop reads CASSLPSGGTDTQYF. The CDR3 DNA is TGTGCCAGCAGTCTACCTAGCGGAGGCACAGATACGCAGTATTTT.

The gene calls are TRBV19 and TRBJ1-5, with 7 bases lining up with TRBD1. The CDR3 is made up of 15 amino acids. Germline assignment: CDR1 LNHDA and CDR2 SQIVND (reference sequence). V shed 3 bases, J shed 4 bases, and the junction held 6 bases outside the gene matches. The CDR3 DNA is TGTGCCAGTAGTATCACAGGGGCCTTTAATCAGCCCCAGCATTTT. It yields the protein CASSITGAFNQPQHF.

The chain links TRBV27 to TRBJ1-1; D is perhaps TRBD1 (5 bases). Trimming removed 4 bases at V and 7 bases at J, with 16 bases between. This CDR3 is built from 14 residues. Germline V gene sequence: CDR1 MNHEY, CDR2 SMNVEV (reference sequence). This CDR3 reads CASSSSRGAGEAFF. The CDR3 nucleotides read TGTGCCAGCAGTTCATCTCGGGGCGCCGGTGAAGCTTTCTTT.

This chain links TRBV14 with TRBJ2-2; no clear D gene. CDR3 length equals 17 residues. From germline, CDR1 is SGHDN and CDR2 FVKESK. V was shortened by 0 bases and J by 3 bases, with 14 bases between the two germline ends. The CDR3 loop is CASSQDIFGTDTGELFF. In DNA, the CDR3 is TGTGCCAGCAGCCAAGATATATTCGGAACAGACACCGGGGAGCTGTTTTTT.